The 21 T cell receptor beta chains presented below share a single source sample, sequenced in a study of blood T cell repertoires in COVID-19 (dated by TCRdb to about 2020). Receptor libraries were prepared by the immunoSEQ multiplex PCR assay. The table was pulled from immuneACCESS by TCRdb, which kept in-frame rearrangements only. Such tables lose some clones; where checked, under half of the loss comes from unresolved V genes, and the rest has no known cause. This sample holds some 200,000 clones; around 91% were observed only once. The ten largest clones take up about 5% of the sample. Sequenced: peripheral blood. These receptors all come from a woman between 35 and 50 years old with acute or convalescent COVID-19.

The chain uses TRBV14 and TRBJ2-7; TRBD2 aligns across 7 bases. Unmatched junction bases numbered 14, after V lost 5 bases and J lost 1 base. This CDR3 has 17 residues. The V gene's germline CDR1 is SGHDN and CDR2 FVKESK. The CDR3: CASSSRRAAGSSYEQYV. The CDR3 DNA reads TGTGCCAGCAGCTCCAGAAGGGCAGCGGGGTCTTCCTACGAGCAGTACGTC.

The chain recombines TRBV27 with TRBJ2-7, with TRBD1 identical over 8 bases. The CDR3 covers 14 residues. Germline trimming cut 2 bases from V and 7 bases from J; bases unmatched to any gene: 7. Germline CDR1 and CDR2: MNHEY and SMNVEV (reference sequence). The CDR3 bases are TGTGCCAGCAGTTTAGGTCAGGGGGCGGATGAGCAGTACGTC. Translated: CASSLGQGADEQYV.

The rearrangement uses TRBV29-1 and TRBJ1-5; a possible D gene is TRBD1 (5 bases). V dropped 4 bases and J dropped 5 bases, with 12 bases sitting between them. The CDR3 runs 13 residues. Per germline, CDR1 SQVTM and CDR2 ANQGSEA. In nucleotides, the CDR3 is TGCAGCGTTGGGGAGGGCAGGGATCAGCCCCAGCATTTT. This translates into CSVGEGRDQPQHF.

The CDR3 region is CATSESASSGANVLTF. The CDR3 DNA is TGTGCCACCAGTGAATCCGCGAGCTCTGGGGCCAACGTCCTGACTTTC. V and J are TRBV24-1 and TRBJ2-6; no definite D call. V shed 4 bases and J shed 0 bases, with 9 bases lying between them. The CDR3 covers 16 residues. Germline values: CDR1 KGHDR, CDR2 SFDVKD.

The CDR3 reads CASQGLAGAGELFF. The CDR3 DNA reads TGTGCCAGCCAGGGACTAGCGGGGGCCGGGGAGCTGTTTTTT. This chain connects TRBV19 to TRBJ2-2; TRBD2 agrees at 14 bases. In germline, CDR1 is LNHDA, CDR2 SQIVND (reference sequence). CDR3 size: 14 residues. Trimming cost V 9 bases and J 6 bases; bases outside gene matches: 3.

The table lists this clone with a few counts. The chain links TRBV27 to TRBJ2-5, with a tentative D call TRBD1 (6 bases). The V gene lost 5 bases and the J gene lost 1 base, with 17 bases spanning the gap. The germline gives CDR1 MNHEY, CDR2 SMNVEV (reference sequence). The CDR3 covers 16 residues. The CDR3 spells CASSLYRDAIQETQYF. The CDR3, as DNA: TGTGCCAGCAGTCTATACAGGGACGCAATCCAAGAGACCCAGTACTTC.

V and J are TRBV3-1 (or the pseudogene TRBV3-2) and TRBJ2-6; a weak D match, TRBD1 (7 bases). The germline gives CDR1 LGHDT, CDR2 YNNKEL (reference sequence). V was shortened by 0 bases and J by 0 bases, with 21 bases between the two germline ends. The CDR3 has 21 residues. The CDR3 region is CASSQDSRRGRGDSGANVLTF. DNA for the CDR3: TGTGCCAGCAGCCAAGATAGTAGAAGGGGCAGGGGGGACTCTGGGGCCAACGTCCTGACTTTC.

The CDR3 spells CASSLRSGGAWETQYF. CDR3 coding DNA: TGTGCCAGCAGTTTACGTAGCGGGGGGGCCTGGGAGACCCAGTACTTC. This sequence joins TRBV27 and TRBJ2-5; 11 nucleotides agree with TRBD2. The germline gives CDR1 MNHEY, CDR2 SMNVEV (reference sequence). The V gene end was trimmed by 2 bases and the J gene end by 5 bases; junction bases not matched to a gene: 7. The CDR3 runs to 16 residues.

This chain joins TRBV9 and TRBJ2-3; a weak D match, TRBD1 (6 bases). Germline V gene data show CDR1 as SGDLS and CDR2 as YYNGEE. The CDR3 sequence is 17 residues long. Trimming pared 0 bases from V and 8 bases from J, leaving 22 bases between. The CDR3 region is CASSVAYWAGDLGTQYF. CDR3 DNA: TGTGCCAGCAGCGTAGCTTACTGGGCAGGGGACCTGGGTACGCAGTATTTT.

In its sample, this clone was seen a few times. The chain combines TRBV19 with TRBJ1-1, with D tentatively TRBD1 (5 bases). Between the trimmed V and J ends, which lost 3 bases and 4 bases, there was a span of 12 bases. CDR3 size: 14 residues. Germline lookup yields CDR1 LNHDA and CDR2 SQIVND (reference sequence). CDR3 DNA sequence: TGTGCCAGTAGTATTGGGGGAGGAAGCACTGAAGCTTTCTTT. It translates to CASSIGGGSTEAFF.

CDR3 region: CAISIYNSPLHF. DNA of the CDR3: TGTGCCATCAGTATATATAATTCACCCCTCCACTTT. The chain recombines TRBV10-3 with TRBJ1-6; no reliable D call. V was cut by 5 bases and J by 4 bases, with 3 bases left in between. Germline CDR1 reads ENHRY; CDR2 reads SYGVKD. This CDR3 spans 12 amino acids.

The chain employs TRBV20-1 and TRBJ2-3, with TRBD2 as a possible D gene (5 bases). CDR3 length: 11 residues. V was cut by 3 bases and J by 10 bases, with 11 bases left in between. The germline gives CDR1 DFQATT, CDR2 SNEGSKA (reference sequence). The CDR3: CSARDSISQYF. The CDR3 DNA follows: TGCAGTGCTAGGGACTCAATTTCGCAGTATTTT.

The rearrangement links TRBV5-4 to TRBJ2-7; D possibly corresponds to TRBD1 (6 bases). The CDR3 runs to 12 residues. Trimming stripped 1 base from V and 7 bases from J, with 9 bases between. Germline V lookup: CDR1 SGHNT, CDR2 YYREEE (reference sequence). The CDR3 sequence: CASSLLRGEQYV. Written as DNA, the CDR3 is TGTGCCAGCAGCTTGCTCAGGGGTGAGCAGTACGTC.

The CDR3 loop reads CASSERQGPTNEKLFF. In DNA form, the CDR3 reads TGTGCCAGCAGTGAAAGGCAGGGTCCAACTAATGAAAAACTGTTTTTT. This chain links TRBV2 with TRBJ1-4; weak D call: TRBD1 (5 bases). Germline CDR1 and CDR2: SNHLY and FYNNEI. V was shortened by 2 bases and J by 0 bases, with 10 bases between the two germline ends. The CDR3 sequence is 16 residues long.

V is TRBV11-1 and J is TRBJ2-7, with 7 bases fitting TRBD2. There are 15 residues in the CDR3. V lost 0 bases, J lost 0 bases, and 2 bases stayed unmatched. From germline, CDR1 is SGHAT and CDR2 FQDESV (reference sequence). The CDR3 coding sequence is TGTGCCAGCAGCTTAGCGGGGGGGAGCTCCTACGAGCAGTACGTC. Its protein product is CASSLAGGSSYEQYV.

The chain links TRBV10-2 to TRBJ1-5; D remains unclear. Between the trimmed V and J ends, which lost 3 bases and 9 bases, there was a span of 9 bases. CDR1 and CDR2 from the germline V gene are WSHSY and SAAADI. The CDR3 has 12 amino acids. The CDR3 here is CASSDQDGPQHF. In DNA, the CDR3 is TGCGCCAGCAGTGACCAGGATGGGCCCCAGCATTTT.

The chain employs TRBV6-6 and TRBJ2-5, with TRBD2 matching 9 bases. This CDR3 spans 16 amino acids. Germline CDR1 is MNHNY and CDR2 is SVGAGI (reference sequence). The J segment lost 1 base and the V segment lost 4 bases, leaving 7 bases of the junction unmatched. The CDR3: CASSFFSGGRQETQYF. In nucleotides, the CDR3 is TGTGCCAGCAGTTTTTTTAGCGGGGGACGCCAAGAGACCCAGTACTTC.

This chain uses TRBV11-3 with TRBJ2-3; D is possibly TRBD1 (6 bases). Germline CDR1 is SGHNT and CDR2 is YENEEA. CDR3 length: 15 amino acids. V lost 1 base, J lost 5 bases, and 13 bases lay in between. CDR3 nucleotides: TGTGCCAGCAGCTTAGGGACAGTTATTGGAGATACGCAGTATTTT. Its translation is CASSLGTVIGDTQYF.

The V call is TRBV4-1, the J call TRBJ2-3; TRBD1 matches 10 bases. The trim removed 1 base at V and 5 bases at J, leaving 9 bases unmatched. The germline V gene has CDR1 MGHRA and CDR2 YSYEKL. This CDR3 has 17 amino acids. The CDR3 here is CASSQVERTGGLDTQYF. In DNA, the CDR3 is TGCGCCAGCAGCCAAGTGGAAAGGACAGGGGGATTAGATACGCAGTATTTT.

This chain links TRBV5-4 with TRBJ2-1, with 12 bases matching TRBD2. Germline lookup yields CDR1 SGHNT and CDR2 YYREEE (reference sequence). With V trimmed by 4 bases and J by 10 bases, 9 bases remained unmatched. The CDR3 has 15 amino acids. The DNA of the CDR3 is TGTGCCAGCAGCCCCCTAGCGGGGGGGTCAATAGAGCAGTTCTTC. The encoded protein is CASSPLAGGSIEQFF.

The V call is TRBV6-5, the J call TRBJ1-6; weak D call: TRBD1 (5 bases). CDR1 is MNHEY and CDR2 is SVGAGI in the germline V gene. V lost 6 bases and J lost 10, with 13 bases in between. This CDR3 has 13 residues. DNA for the CDR3: TGTGCCAGCAGGCGGCAGGGAGGGTCACCCCTCCACTTT. Translating it yields CASRRQGGSPLHF.